This entry lists 22 T cell receptor beta chains sequenced from one sample in a study of T cells in Graves' hyperthyroidism and ophthalmopathy. TCR beta CDR3 sequences were amplified from RNA transcripts. Initially, a first-round RT-PCR of the TCR CDR3 employed the HTBI primer set. TCRdb reprocessed the multiplex PCR reads via MiXCR and lists one record per CDR3 protein. The sample includes 450,000 to 650,000 distinct CDR3 sequences, roughly 17% seen only once; the top ten take approximately 15%. Sequencing input: blood. The receptor source for this set is a woman between 18 and 29 years old with Graves' ophthalmopathy.

V gene TRBV7-3 combines with J gene TRBJ2-3, with TRBD2 identical over 13 bases. The J segment lost 4 bases and the V segment lost 5 bases, leaving 9 bases of the junction unmatched. The germline V gene has CDR1 SGHTA and CDR2 FQGTGA. The CDR3 sequence is 17 residues long. The CDR3 sequence is CASSGGGLAGPADTQYF. The CDR3, as DNA: TGTGCCAGCAGCGGGGGGGGACTAGCGGGACCCGCAGATACGCAGTATTTT. Full variable domain (outside the CDR3, taken from reference TRBV7-3 and TRBJ2-3): GAGVSQTPSNKVTEKGKYVELRCDPISGHTALYWYRQSLGQGPEFLIYFQGTGAADDSGLPNDRFFAVRPEGSVSTLKIQRTERGDSAVYLCASSGGGLAGPADTQYFGPGTRLTVL.

This clonotype appeared a few times. In nucleotides, the CDR3 is TGTGCCAGCAGTTTACGGGAGGCGGACAGGGGGTTTTCCTTCTCGGGGGCGCAGTATTTT. It yields the protein CASSLREADRGFSFSGAQYF. The genes are TRBV27 and TRBJ2-3; 10 bases fit TRBD1. Per the germline V gene, CDR1 is MNHEY and CDR2 is SMNVEV (reference sequence). The CDR3 runs 20 residues. The junction had 24 bases not matched to a gene; V was cut back by 2 bases and J by 10 bases.

The chain employs TRBV7-9 and TRBJ2-2; D remains unclear. CDR1 and CDR2 from the germline V gene are SEHNR and FQNEAQ (reference sequence). Trimming removed 6 bases at V and 3 bases at J, with 8 bases between. The CDR3 runs to 13 residues. The CDR3 sequence is CASSDLYTGELFF. CDR3 DNA: TGTGCCAGCAGTGACCTCTACACCGGGGAGCTGTTTTTT.

This clonotype has just a few counts. The rearrangement uses TRBV30 and TRBJ2-3; 12 bases agree with TRBD1. CDR3 length: 16 residues. Germline-derived CDR1 and CDR2 are GTSNPN and SVGIG (reference sequence). The J segment lost 1 base and the V segment lost 4 bases, leaving 6 bases of the junction unmatched. This chain's CDR3 is CAWTQGTGGRTDTQYF. For the CDR3, the DNA is TGTGCCTGGACCCAAGGGACAGGGGGCCGCACAGATACGCAGTATTTT. The full variable domain, with the rest looked up from reference TRBV30 and TRBJ2-3, is SQTIHQWPATLVQPVGSPLSLECTVEGTSNPNLYWYRQAAGRGLQLLFYSVGIGQISSEVPQNLSASRPQDRQFILSSKKLLLSDSGFYLCAWTQGTGGRTDTQYFGPGTRLTVL.

This chain connects TRBV9 to TRBJ1-2; 11 bases match TRBD1. The germline V gene encodes CDR1 SGDLS and CDR2 YYNGEE. The CDR3 spans 14 residues. Germline trimming cut 4 bases from V and 6 bases from J; bases unmatched to any gene: 5. The CDR3 spells CASSTRTGGHGYTF. The DNA for the CDR3 is TGTGCCAGCAGCACACGGACAGGGGGCCATGGCTACACCTTC.

This clonotype was recorded a few times. J is TRBJ2-2 and V is TRBV27; a weak D match, TRBD2 (6 bases). Germline values: CDR1 MNHEY, CDR2 SMNVEV (reference sequence). V lost 9 bases to trimming and J lost 1 base, with 12 bases between them. CDR3 length: 14 residues. The CDR3 nucleotides are TGTGCCAGTGAATTAGCGGTGAACACCGGGGAGCTGTTTTTT. This encodes CASELAVNTGELFF.

This clonotype was recorded many times. This chain links TRBV7-6 with TRBJ2-1; 9 bases fit TRBD2. The CDR3 runs to 18 residues. Trimming cost V 7 bases and J 8 bases; bases outside gene matches: 21. Looked up from germline, CDR1 is SGHVS and CDR2 is FNYEAQ. This CDR3 is CASTRETSGGQGFDEQFF. The CDR3 bases are TGTGCCAGCACACGGGAGACTAGCGGCGGCCAGGGTTTCGATGAGCAGTTCTTC.

This clonotype was seen a handful of times. In DNA, the CDR3 is TGCAGTGCCGGATCGGTGAGCGGGGCCACAGATACGCAGTATTTT. It is translated as CSAGSVSGATDTQYF. The chain couples TRBV20-1 to TRBJ2-3; 7 bases align to TRBD2. V gave up 6 bases and J gave up 2 bases; unmatched junction bases: 11. CDR3 length: 15 residues. Per the germline V gene, CDR1 is DFQATT and CDR2 is SNEGSKA (reference sequence).

This clonotype appeared many times. The chain couples TRBV7-9 to TRBJ2-3, with a tentative D call TRBD2 (6 bases). The germline CDR1 and CDR2 sequences are SEHNR and FQNEAQ (reference sequence). The CDR3 is 16 amino acids. Between the trimmed V and J ends, which lost 5 bases and 6 bases, there was a span of 21 bases. In DNA, the CDR3 is TGTGCCAGCAGCGAACGAACCGGGAGCGTCGGTGATACGCAGTATTTT. The encoded protein is CASSERTGSVGDTQYF.

This clonotype was seen many times. This chain connects TRBV6-1 to TRBJ2-5; 11 nucleotides align to TRBD2. J was trimmed by 4 bases and V by 0 bases; bases with no gene match: 7. The CDR3 has 17 amino acids. Per the germline V gene, CDR1 is MNHNS and CDR2 is SASEGT. CDR3 in DNA: TGTGCCAGCAGTGAAGCGCGGCTAGCGGGGGGTCGAGAGACCCAGTACTTC. Translating it yields CASSEARLAGGRETQYF.

This rearrangement joins TRBV5-6 to TRBJ1-6, with D tentatively TRBD1 (5 bases). The CDR3 is 12 amino acids. The germline V and J ends were trimmed by 3 bases and 10 bases, with 8 bases remaining between them. Germline V gene data show CDR1 as SGHDT and CDR2 as YYEEEE. DNA for the CDR3: TGTGCCAGCAGCTGGAGACAGTCACCCCTCCACTTT. Translated, it gives CASSWRQSPLHF.

This clonotype was seen repeatedly, ten times or more. This chain connects TRBV12-3 or TRBV12-4 to TRBJ1-1, with 7 bases aligning to TRBD1. This CDR3 comprises 15 residues. After removal of 6 bases from V and 1 base from J, the junction contained 8 bases not matched to a gene. The CDR3 sequence: CASSPDRVSNTEAFF. The CDR3 coding sequence is TGTGCCAGCAGCCCCGACAGGGTCTCGAACACTGAAGCTTTCTTT.

This clonotype was counted many times. The gene calls are TRBV19 and TRBJ2-2; possibly TRBD1 for D (5 bases). Germline CDR1 is LNHDA and CDR2 is SQIVND (reference sequence). V lost 7 bases, J lost 8 bases, and 20 bases lay in between. CDR3 size: 15 residues. CDR3 loop: CASTPLDISRGELFF. The DNA for the CDR3 is TGTGCCAGTACCCCACTGGACATATCAAGAGGGGAGCTGTTTTTT.

This chain connects TRBV19 to TRBJ1-1; TRBD1 aligns across 9 bases. Germline trimming cut 5 bases from V and 4 bases from J; bases unmatched to any gene: 14. Germline-derived CDR1 and CDR2 are LNHDA and SQIVND (reference sequence). The CDR3 extends over 17 amino acids. The CDR3 region is CASSFHPGTGKSTEAFF. The CDR3 DNA sequence: TGTGCCAGTAGTTTCCATCCCGGGACAGGGAAAAGCACTGAAGCTTTCTTT.

This clonotype has ten or more counts. The chain has TRBV6-1 and TRBJ2-3; 9 nucleotides agree with TRBD2. Trimming cost V 2 bases and J 4 bases; bases outside gene matches: 7. Germline V lookup: CDR1 MNHNS, CDR2 SASEGT. The CDR3 length is 16 residues. This CDR3 is CASSEMAGGPSDTQYF. In DNA form, the CDR3 reads TGTGCCAGCAGTGAAATGGCGGGGGGGCCGTCAGATACGCAGTATTTT.

This clonotype showed up many times. V usage is TRBV24-1 and J usage is TRBJ2-1; D is possibly TRBD1 or TRBD2 (5 bases each). Trimming stripped 4 bases from V and 5 bases from J, with 20 bases between. Per germline, CDR1 KGHDR and CDR2 SFDVKD. The CDR3 has 17 residues. The CDR3 region has the DNA TGTGCCACCAGTGACTATCCGGGACCCCAAGGGGACAATGAGCAGTTCTTC. Protein product: CATSDYPGPQGDNEQFF.

This sequence joins TRBV12-3 or TRBV12-4 and TRBJ1-2, with D possibly TRBD1 on 5 matching bases. This CDR3 comprises 15 residues. Between the trimmed V and J ends, which lost 1 base and 2 bases, there was a span of 11 bases. The CDR3 protein is CASSLGRRDNYGYTF. The CDR3 DNA is TGTGCCAGCAGTTTAGGTCGCAGGGACAACTATGGCTACACCTTC.

The gene calls are TRBV6-2 or TRBV6-3 and TRBJ2-2; D possibly corresponds to TRBD1 (6 bases). The CDR3 runs 16 residues. Per germline, CDR1 MNHEY and CDR2 SVGEGT. Trimming pared 2 bases from V and 2 bases from J, leaving 12 bases between. CDR3 sequence (DNA): TGTGCCAGCAGTTACCACAGGGCTAGCAACACCGGGGAGCTGTTTTTT. This encodes CASSYHRASNTGELFF.

CDR3 amino acids: CARPGANVLTF. The DNA of the CDR3 is TGTGCCCGCCCTGGGGCCAACGTCCTGACTTTC. The chain recombines TRBV6-1 with TRBJ2-6; D gene unclear. The CDR3 sequence is 11 residues long. V was cut by 11 bases and J by 2 bases, with 4 bases left in between. Per the germline V gene, CDR1 is MNHNS and CDR2 is SASEGT.

This clonotype was seen many times. CDR3 DNA: TGTGCCAGCAGTTTAATGAGCGGGAGTGGTGGAAACATTCAGTACTTC. It translates to CASSLMSGSGGNIQYF. V gene TRBV12-3 or TRBV12-4 combines with J gene TRBJ2-4, with 8 bases matching TRBD2. J was trimmed by 6 bases and V by 2 bases; bases with no gene match: 9. The CDR3 extends over 16 amino acids.

This chain joins TRBV27 and TRBJ1-6; D is ambiguous. CDR1 MNHEY and CDR2 SMNVEV come from the germline V gene (reference sequence). The CDR3 has 13 residues. Trimming stripped 3 bases from V and 9 bases from J, with 9 bases between. CDR3: CASSFDGLSPLHF. The DNA of the CDR3 is TGTGCCAGCAGTTTTGATGGGCTTTCACCCCTCCACTTT.

This rearrangement joins TRBV30 to TRBJ2-7, with D perhaps assigned TRBD1 or TRBD2 (5 bases each). Germline CDR1 and CDR2: GTSNPN and SVGIG (reference sequence). The CDR3 contains 14 residues. V was pared by 3 bases and J by 0 bases, with 12 bases between. CDR3 region: CAWSRDRSSYEQYF. The CDR3 DNA is TGTGCCTGGAGCCGGGACCGGAGCTCCTACGAGCAGTACTTC.